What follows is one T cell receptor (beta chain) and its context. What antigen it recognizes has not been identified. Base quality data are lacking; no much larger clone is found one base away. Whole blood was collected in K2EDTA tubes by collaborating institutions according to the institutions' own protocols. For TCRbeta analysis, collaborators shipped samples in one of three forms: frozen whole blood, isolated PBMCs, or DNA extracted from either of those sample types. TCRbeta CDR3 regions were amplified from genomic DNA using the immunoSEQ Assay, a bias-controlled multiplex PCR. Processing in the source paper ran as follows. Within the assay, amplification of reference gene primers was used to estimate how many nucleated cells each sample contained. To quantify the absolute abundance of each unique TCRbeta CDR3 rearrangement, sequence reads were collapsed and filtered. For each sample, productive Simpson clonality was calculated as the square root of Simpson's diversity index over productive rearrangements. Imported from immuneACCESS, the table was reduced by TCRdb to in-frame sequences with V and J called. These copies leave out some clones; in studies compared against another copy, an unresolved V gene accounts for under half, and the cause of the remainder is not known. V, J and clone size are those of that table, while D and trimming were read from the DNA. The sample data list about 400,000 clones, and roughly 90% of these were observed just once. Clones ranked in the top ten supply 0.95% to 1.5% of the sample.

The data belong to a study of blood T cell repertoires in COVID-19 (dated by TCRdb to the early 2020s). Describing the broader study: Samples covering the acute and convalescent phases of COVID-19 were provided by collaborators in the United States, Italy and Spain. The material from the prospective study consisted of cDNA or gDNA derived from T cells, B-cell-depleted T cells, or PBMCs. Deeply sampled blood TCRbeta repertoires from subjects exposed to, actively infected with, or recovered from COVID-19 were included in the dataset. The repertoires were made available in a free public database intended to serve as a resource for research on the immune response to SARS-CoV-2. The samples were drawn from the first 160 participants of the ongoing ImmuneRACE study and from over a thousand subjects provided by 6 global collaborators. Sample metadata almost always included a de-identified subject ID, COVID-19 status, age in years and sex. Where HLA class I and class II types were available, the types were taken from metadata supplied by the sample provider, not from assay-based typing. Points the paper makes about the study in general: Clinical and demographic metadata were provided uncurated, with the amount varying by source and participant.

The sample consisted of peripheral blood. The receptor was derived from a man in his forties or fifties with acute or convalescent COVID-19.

CDR3 sequence: CAWSPSTGWYEQYF. The DNA reads TGTGCCTGGAGTCCGTCGACAGGATGGTACGAGCAGTACTTC. The chain is assembled from TRBV30 and TRBJ2-7; the D gene is perhaps TRBD1, from 6 matching bases. CDR1 and CDR2 were assigned from the germline V gene (reference sequence) as GTSNPN and SVGIG. The trim is 2 bases for V and 4 bases for J, with a gap of 15 bases between the germline ends. The CDR3 spans 14 residues, from the cysteine through the phenylalanine. The sequence is cut down to CDR3 DNA, 42 bases in frame from base 1.